A single sample is the source of the 11 T cell receptor beta chains below, sequenced in a study of cytomegalovirus exposure and HLA in healthy donors. The PCR had 60 Vbeta and 13 Jbeta primers. Assay: immunoSEQ multiplex PCR; the TCRdb copy retains only in-frame clones and omits some. The table includes approximately 97,000 clones, about 60% detected once. Sequencing was performed on PBMCs. The receptors derive from a human donor in good health.

The rearrangement uses TRBV11-2 and TRBJ1-1; D is uncertain. Germline CDR1 SGHAT, CDR2 FQNNGV. The CDR3 consists of 13 residues. V lost 1 base and J lost 11, with 14 bases in between. The CDR3 DNA reads TGTGCCAGCAGCTTAGGTCCAACAAGGGAGGCTTTCTTT. Residues: CASSLGPTREAFF.

The chain employs TRBV19 and TRBJ1-2, with 10 bases fitting TRBD1. The CDR3 sequence is 14 residues long. Trimming cost V 5 bases and J 7 bases; bases outside gene matches: 7. Germline V gene sequence: CDR1 LNHDA, CDR2 SQIVND (reference sequence). CDR3 nucleotides: TGTGCCAGTAGTGGACAGGGGGTATCACTTGGCTACACCTTC. Protein sequence: CASSGQGVSLGYTF.

This chain uses TRBV6-1 with TRBJ1-5, with D maybe TRBD1 (6 bases). V lost 1 base and J 2 bases, leaving 12 bases between the germline ends. Looked up from germline, CDR1 is MNHNS and CDR2 is SASEGT. The CDR3 spans 16 residues. CDR3 region: CASSEVGGRGNQPQHF. CDR3 DNA: TGTGCCAGCAGTGAAGTTGGGGGCCGAGGCAATCAGCCCCAGCATTTT.

The rearrangement uses TRBV2 and TRBJ2-7, with D unclear. The germline V gene has CDR1 SNHLY and CDR2 FYNNEI. With 6 bases removed from V and 1 base from J, the gap between germline ends came to 10 bases. The CDR3 is 13 residues long. CDR3 loop: CASRKLTSYEQYF. The CDR3 DNA sequence: TGTGCCAGCAGAAAGCTAACTTCCTACGAGCAGTACTTC.

Concerning this clone itself: An end of the junction does not agree with germline; a read error may underlie this. At the DNA level, this CDR3 is encoded by other sequences in the same sample as well. This chain connects TRBV4-2 to TRBJ2-5; perhaps TRBD1 as D (6 bases). The CDR3 has 15 amino acids. Germline CDR1 is LGHNA and CDR2 is YNFKEQ. The CDR3 loop reads CASSQDGQMGETQYF. DNA for the CDR3: TGTGCCAGCAGCCAAGACGGACAGATGGGAGAGACTCAGTACTTC.

The chain is built from TRBV11-3 and TRBJ2-1; TRBD2 aligns across 7 bases. Germline CDR1 reads SGHNT; CDR2 reads YENEEA. This CDR3 has 15 amino acids. Unmatched junction bases numbered 4, after V lost 5 bases and J lost 0 bases. For the CDR3, the DNA is TGTGCCAGCAGCCCCGGGGGGAACTCCTACAATGAGCAGTTCTTC. Amino acid sequence: CASSPGGNSYNEQFF.

This clone came up a few times. V gene TRBV7-8 combines with J gene TRBJ1-2; 7 bases agree with TRBD1. The CDR3 consists of 15 residues. Germline values: CDR1 SGHVS, CDR2 FQNEAQ. Trimming removed 4 bases from V and 9 bases from J; junction bases left unmatched: 14. The CDR3 is CASSSITDRLGSYTF. CDR3 sequence (DNA): TGTGCCAGCAGCTCAATCACGGACAGGCTTGGTAGCTACACCTTC.

The rearrangement uses TRBV7-8 and TRBJ2-1, with TRBD2 matching over 9 bases. CDR3 length: 14 amino acids. J gave up 6 bases and V 3 bases, and 3 bases lay outside the gene matches. Per the germline V gene, CDR1 is SGHVS and CDR2 is FQNEAQ. CDR3 DNA: TGTGCCAGCAGCTTGCTAGCGGGACTCAATGAGCAGTTCTTC. Amino acids: CASSLLAGLNEQFF.

The genes are TRBV5-1 and TRBJ2-5; 9 positions match TRBD2. Losses at the gene ends were 0 bases for V and 2 bases for J; bases not matched to a gene: 2. Germline values: CDR1 SGHRS, CDR2 YFSETQ. The CDR3 is 15 amino acids. As DNA, the CDR3 is TGCGCCAGCAGCTTGGTCACTAGCGGGCAAGAGACCCAGTACTTC. It encodes CASSLVTSGQETQYF.

The chain links TRBV27 to TRBJ1-4; D is uncertain. The CDR3 is 16 amino acids. Germline V CDR1 and CDR2: MNHEY, SMNVEV (reference sequence). V lost 1 base and J 2 bases, leaving 11 bases between the germline ends. The CDR3 DNA reads TGTGCCAGCAGTTTATTTCCTCCTGGCACTAATGAAAAACTGTTTTTT. Translation gives CASSLFPPGTNEKLFF.

The V gene is TRBV9, the J gene TRBJ2-1; 10 positions match TRBD2. V lost 3 bases and J lost 3; bases outside the gene matches: 3. Germline V CDR1 and CDR2: SGDLS, YYNGEE. This CDR3 is built from 15 residues. The CDR3 DNA follows: TGTGCCAGCAGCGCCAGACTAGCGGGCTACAATGAGCAGTTCTTC. Its protein product is CASSARLAGYNEQFF.